This TCR beta chain was captured in a study of cytomegalovirus exposure and HLA in healthy donors. Notes on the study in general: The classifier was said to identify cytomegalovirus status with high specificity and sensitivity.

The study ran its PCR with 60 Vbeta and 13 Jbeta primers. Clones were sequenced by immunoSEQ multiplex PCR, and TCRdb holds only the in-frame ones, with some missing. The table has about 87,000 clones, 60% to 80% seen once. Comment on this clone: Its antigen is not identified.

V was pared by 5 bases and J by 3 bases, with 16 bases of the junction left unmatched. Germline CDR1 SNHLY, CDR2 FYNNEI. There are 18 residues in the CDR3. This TCR was sampled from a woman in her forties in good health and CMV-seronegative. The sequenced sample consisted of PBMCs. The chain couples TRBV2 to TRBJ2-7; the match to TRBD1 covers 10 bases. The CDR3 DNA is TGTGCCAGCAGTCCGAGCCTTCTTTCAGGACAGGGGGACTACGAGCAGTACTTC. Protein product: CASSPSLLSGQGDYEQYF.